Following are 22 T cell receptor beta chains from one sample sequenced in a study of neurological immune-mediated disorders. One entry per CDR3 protein results from TCRdb running MiXCR on the 5' RACE reads. This table has fewer than 20,000 distinct CDR3 sequences, around 15% appearing once. Sequenced sample: PBMCs. These receptors were collected from a man between 60 and 70 years old with HTLV-1-associated myelopathy (HAM/TSP).

By share of the sample, this clonotype is medium-sized (0.01 to 0.1%). J is TRBJ2-7 and V is TRBV20-1, with TRBD2 matching over 12 bases. Trimming removed 3 bases from V and 7 bases from J; junction bases left unmatched: 10. The CDR3 contains 15 residues. The V gene's germline CDR1 is DFQATT and CDR2 SNEGSKA (reference sequence). The chain's CDR3 is CSASLTSGGFVEQYF. CDR3 sequence (DNA): TGCAGTGCTAGTTTGACTAGCGGGGGTTTTGTGGAGCAGTACTTC.

The table lists this clonotype with many counts. The chain combines TRBV2 with TRBJ2-7, with 10 nucleotides matching TRBD1. After removal of 6 bases from V and 1 base from J, the junction contained 12 bases not matched to a gene. The CDR3 spans 17 residues. The germline CDR1 and CDR2 sequences are SNHLY and FYNNEI. CDR3 DNA sequence: TGTGCCAGCAGCCCGAGTACACCGGGACAGGGGTCCTACGAGCAGTACTTC. This codes for CASSPSTPGQGSYEQYF.

This clonotype was detected ten times or more. V is TRBV20-1 and J is TRBJ1-5; no definite D call. Germline CDR1 and CDR2: DFQATT and SNEGSKA (reference sequence). V was shortened by 1 base and J by 4 bases, with 14 bases between the two germline ends. CDR3 length equals 15 residues. This CDR3 reads CSARVFGRENQPQHF. DNA for the CDR3: TGCAGTGCTAGAGTCTTCGGGCGGGAGAATCAGCCCCAGCATTTT.

This clonotype has at least ten counts. The chain employs TRBV7-9 and TRBJ1-1; maybe TRBD1 (5 bases). The CDR3 is 15 amino acids. Deletions cut 4 bases from V and 4 bases from J, with 16 bases between. Germline V gene data show CDR1 as SEHNR and CDR2 as FQNEAQ (reference sequence). CDR3 in amino acids: CASSSSGGYPTEAFF. The CDR3 bases are TGTGCCAGCAGCTCCTCCGGGGGGTATCCCACTGAAGCTTTCTTT.

At least ten counts were recorded for this clonotype. The chain uses TRBV6-2 or TRBV6-3 and TRBJ2-1; the match to TRBD1 covers 11 bases. Germline V gene lookup returns CDR1 MNHEY and CDR2 SVGEGT. The CDR3 spans 15 residues. With 4 bases clipped from V and 9 bases from J, the junction kept 8 bases outside the gene matches. The CDR3 here is CASSSPGQGVGEQFF. In nucleotides, the CDR3 is TGTGCCAGCAGTTCTCCGGGACAGGGGGTTGGTGAGCAGTTCTTC.

As regards this clonotype: This may arise from a read error, as a much more abundant clone is one base away. This chain joins TRBV20-1 and TRBJ2-5; 9 bases agree with TRBD1. The CDR3 sequence is 13 residues long. V shed 7 bases, J shed 4 bases, and the junction held 7 bases outside the gene matches. Germline V gene sequence: CDR1 DFQATT, CDR2 SNEGSKA (reference sequence). This chain's CDR3 is CSDPQGARETQYF. The CDR3 nucleotides read TGCAGTGACCCACAGGGGGCACGAGAGACCCAGTACTTC.

This clonotype was recorded at least ten times. This chain connects TRBV10-1 to TRBJ2-3; TRBD2 agrees at 11 bases. The length of the CDR3 is 16 residues. J was trimmed by 0 bases and V by 3 bases; bases with no gene match: 2. Germline-derived CDR1 and CDR2 are WNHNN and SYGVQD (reference sequence). Here the CDR3 reads CASSDRLAGSTDTQYF. The CDR3 nucleotides read TGCGCCAGCAGTGACAGACTAGCGGGGAGCACAGATACGCAGTATTTT.

This clonotype showed up many times. The chain recombines TRBV28 with TRBJ1-1; TRBD1 agrees at 9 bases. The ends lost 6 bases at V and 3 bases at J; junction bases unmatched: 11. CDR3 length: 16 amino acids. From germline, CDR1 is MDHEN and CDR2 SYDVKM. This CDR3 is CASSPGTGRVDTEAFF. The CDR3 DNA reads TGTGCCAGCAGCCCCGGGACAGGGCGTGTTGACACTGAAGCTTTCTTT. Variable domain in full (rest from reference TRBV28 and TRBJ1-1): DVKVTQSSRYLVKRTGEKVFLECVQDMDHENMFWYRQDPGLGLRLIYFSYDVKMKEKGDIPEGYSVSREKKERFSLILESASTNQTSMYLCASSPGTGRVDTEAFFGQGTRLTVV.

By share of the sample, this clonotype is medium-sized (0.01 to 0.1%). This chain uses TRBV27 with TRBJ2-1, with D perhaps being TRBD1 or TRBD2 (5 bases each). The CDR3 is 14 residues long. The germline V gene has CDR1 MNHEY and CDR2 SMNVEV (reference sequence). V was clipped by 5 bases and J by 3 bases, with 11 bases between them. As DNA, the CDR3 is TGTGCCAGCAGTCTACGGGACGGCTACAATGAGCAGTTCTTC. It is translated as CASSLRDGYNEQFF.

This clonotype was picked up many times. The CDR3, as DNA: TGTGCCAGCAGCCCCGGAGGGAGCGCGTCCTACAATGAGCAGTTCTTC. This sequence encodes CASSPGGSASYNEQFF. The chain couples TRBV5-4 to TRBJ2-1; D possibly corresponds to TRBD2 (6 bases). The CDR3 runs to 16 residues. The germline V and J ends were trimmed by 4 bases and 1 base, with 15 bases remaining between them. Germline CDR1 and CDR2: SGHNT and YYREEE (reference sequence).

Ten or more counts support this clonotype. The chain links TRBV27 to TRBJ1-6; a weak D match, TRBD1 (5 bases). The CDR3 covers 16 residues. Germline V CDR1 and CDR2: MNHEY, SMNVEV (reference sequence). V gave up 4 bases and J gave up 3 bases, with 13 bases separating them. The CDR3 region is CASSSPLTDYNSPLHF. The CDR3 region has the DNA TGTGCCAGCAGTTCCCCCCTGACAGACTATAATTCACCCCTCCACTTT.

Ten or more counts support this clonotype. CDR3 sequence reads: CASSLLTAYGYTF. The CDR3 DNA sequence: TGTGCCAGCAGCTTACTCACCGCCTATGGCTACACCTTC. This sequence joins TRBV7-2 and TRBJ1-2; no clear D. The CDR3 is made up of 13 amino acids. Between the trimmed V and J ends, which lost 2 bases and 4 bases, there was a span of 8 bases. The germline gives CDR1 SGHTA, CDR2 FQGNSA.

At least ten counts were recorded for this clonotype. The CDR3 DNA follows: TGTGCCAGCAGCATCCGGGACTTTAATGAGCAGTTCTTC. This encodes CASSIRDFNEQFF. This chain links TRBV7-9 with TRBJ2-1, with D tentatively TRBD2 (6 bases). CDR3 length equals 13 residues. CDR1 is SEHNR, CDR2 FQNEAQ, per germline (reference sequence). Trimming left V 5 bases short and J 7 bases short, with 12 bases between.

This clonotype was recorded many times. This chain joins TRBV5-1 and TRBJ2-1, with D tentatively TRBD1 (5 bases). Trimming removed 4 bases at V and 4 bases at J, with 12 bases between. The CDR3 totals 14 residues. In germline, CDR1 is SGHRS, CDR2 YFSETQ. The CDR3 region has the DNA TGCGCCAGCAGCGACGACAGCCGATACAATGAGCAGTTCTTC. Its translation: CASSDDSRYNEQFF.

On this clonotype: Because the CDR3's place on the DNA is in doubt, the DNA is left out and the CDR3 is given as listed by TCRdb. The chain joins TRBV5-1 to TRBJ2-1; TRBD2, the D gene given by the table, was not confirmed from the DNA. The germline V gene has CDR1 SGHRS and CDR2 YFSETQ. Both ends counted, the CDR3 spans 21 residues. CDR3 region: CASSFYICSADGKSGANEQFF.

This clonotype was picked up many times. The rearrangement links TRBV18 to TRBJ1-1; 9 nucleotides agree with TRBD1. There are 13 residues in the CDR3. Germline CDR1 KGHSH, CDR2 LQKENI. J gave up 6 bases and V 6 bases, and 5 bases lay outside the gene matches. DNA for the CDR3: TGTGCCAGCTCGGCCGGGACAGGGCCTGAAGCTTTCTTT. Translating gives CASSAGTGPEAFF.

This clonotype has a count of ten or more. The chain uses TRBV12-3 or TRBV12-4 and TRBJ2-2; 7 bases align to TRBD2. J gave up 2 bases and V 5 bases, and 8 bases lay outside the gene matches. This CDR3 region has 16 residues. The CDR3 DNA is TGTGCCAGCAGTCTAAGACTAGCCCCCAACACCGGGGAGCTGTTTTTT. Its protein is CASSLRLAPNTGELFF.

This clonotype was counted many times. V and J are TRBV6-6 and TRBJ1-3, with D tentatively TRBD1 (6 bases). The CDR3 extends over 13 amino acids. Trimming cost V 7 bases and J 9 bases, with 16 bases left between them. From germline, CDR1 is MNHNY and CDR2 SVGAGI (reference sequence). The CDR3 region has the DNA TGTGCCAGCACCCCACTCGGGGGCGGCACCATATATTTT. Its protein product is CASTPLGGGTIYF.

This clonotype was seen ten or more times. The chain employs TRBV7-3 and TRBJ2-1; 9 bases are a match to TRBD1. The CDR3 sequence is 12 residues long. The V and J ends lost 5 bases and 14 bases, in that order; junction bases with no gene match: 7. Per the germline V gene, CDR1 is SGHTA and CDR2 is FQGTGA. The CDR3 is CASSRGDREKFF. Written as DNA, the CDR3 is TGTGCCAGCAGCAGAGGGGACAGGGAAAAGTTCTTC.

This clonotype has at least ten counts. The V and J genes are TRBV4-3 and TRBJ2-1; D may match TRBD1 or TRBD2 (5 bases each). V was clipped by 3 bases and J by 4 bases, with 19 bases between them. The CDR3 is 17 amino acids. Germline CDR1 reads LGHNA; CDR2 reads YSLEER. The CDR3: CASSQRGPSNGYNEQFF. As DNA, the CDR3 is TGCGCCAGCAGCCAGAGGGGACCCTCCAATGGGTACAATGAGCAGTTCTTC.

This clonotype was seen more than once but under ten times. This sequence joins TRBV29-1 and TRBJ2-7, with 7 nucleotides matching TRBD2. Per germline, CDR1 SQVTM and CDR2 ANQGSEA. This CDR3 has 13 residues. J lost 9 bases, V lost 6 bases, and 14 bases had no gene match. The CDR3 bases are TGCAGCGTGAGGGGTCCGGCCTCGGGGGGGCAGTACTTC. It encodes CSVRGPASGGQYF.

In its sample, this clonotype ranks as medium-sized (0.01 to 0.1%). V and J are TRBV5-1 and TRBJ1-6; D call uncertain. Trimming shortened V by 1 base and J by 7 bases, and 6 bases separated the two germline ends. Germline CDR1 and CDR2: SGHRS and YFSETQ. The CDR3 is made up of 13 amino acids. CDR3 loop: CASSLWWNSPLHF. The CDR3 DNA reads TGCGCCAGCAGCTTGTGGTGGAATTCACCCCTCCACTTT.